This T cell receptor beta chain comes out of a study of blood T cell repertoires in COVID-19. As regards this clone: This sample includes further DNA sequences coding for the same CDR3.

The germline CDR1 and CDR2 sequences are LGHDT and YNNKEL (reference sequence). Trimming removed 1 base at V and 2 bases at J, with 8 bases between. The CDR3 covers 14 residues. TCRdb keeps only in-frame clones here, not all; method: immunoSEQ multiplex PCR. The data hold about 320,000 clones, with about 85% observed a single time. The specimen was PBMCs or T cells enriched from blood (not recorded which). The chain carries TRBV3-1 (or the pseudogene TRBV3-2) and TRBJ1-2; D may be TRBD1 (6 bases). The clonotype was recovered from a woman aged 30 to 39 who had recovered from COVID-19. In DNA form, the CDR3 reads TGTGCCAGCAGCCAAGGTACAGGGAACTATGGCTACACCTTC. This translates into CASSQGTGNYGYTF.